A selection of T cell receptor beta chains follows, all from one sample in a study of blood T cells in healthy people across ages. Via MiXCR, TCRdb re-called the 5' RACE reads, giving one row per CDR3 protein. The top ten clones hold approximately 23% of a sample with approximately 800,000 distinct CDR3 sequences, nearly 60% of them seen once. Sequenced material: blood. The receptors derive from a man under 40 in good health. CDR3s include the opening cysteine and the closing phenylalanine or tryptophan.

j_call,v_call,cdr3_aa
TRBJ2-1,TRBV20-1,CSAVKTSGGSNEQFF
TRBJ1-1,TRBV7-8,CASSPGWGYTEAFF
TRBJ2-3,TRBV5-6,CASSLGLAGGTYTQYF
TRBJ2-1,TRBV5-1,CASSTSGRGVSGEQFF
TRBJ2-1,TRBV15,CATSRPHIRDGDNEQFF
TRBJ1-1,TRBV3-1,CASSQADRVVGAFF
TRBJ2-1,TRBV4-3,CASSLSVGQGAYNEQFF
TRBJ2-4,TRBV20-1,CSAGPSPLAGVGVVKNIQYF
TRBJ1-2,TRBV20-1,CSARDRDNYGYTF
TRBJ2-1,TRBV2,CASSPLAGAVNEQFF
NA,TRBV7-9,CASSLGGRVLYEQYF
TRBJ2-1,TRBV29-1,CSVDEGRNNEQFF
TRBJ2-7,TRBV7-2,CASSDASYEQYF
TRBJ1-1,TRBV29-1,CSVDLPPEAFF
TRBJ2-5,TRBV20-1,CSAVGLAGSNSQYF
TRBJ2-7,TRBV7-2,CASSHRGGRSSYEQYF
TRBJ2-2,TRBV2,CASSPWAGGAGELFF
NA,TRBV20-1,CSARWQGYEQYF
NA,TRBV7-9,CASSPRRARETQYF
TRBJ1-5,TRBV6-1,CASSRGQVSNQPQHF
NA,TRBV7-8,CASSLGAPGRETQYF
TRBJ2-6,TRBV20-1,CSARTQPGANVLTF
NA,TRBV7-2,CASSLGVGYYEQYF
TRBJ2-5,TRBV20-1,CSAHAGGQTQETQYF
TRBJ2-7,TRBV7-2,CASSSGGPSYEQYF
TRBJ2-5,TRBV20-1,CSASRIGRGQVETQYF
TRBJ2-1,TRBV4-2,CASSQDEAGYGEQFF
TRBJ2-2,TRBV7-6,CASSLDANSGAQNTGELFF
TRBJ2-1,TRBV27,CATLSRGREIHEQFF
TRBJ2-7,TRBV27,CASREVGRNEQYF
TRBJ2-6,TRBV7-2,CASSRQYGGSGANVLTF
TRBJ2-1,TRBV9,CASSVAFRTRTYNEQFF
TRBJ1-2,TRBV10-3,CAIRDRDGGYGYTF
NA,TRBV7-9,CASSPGRGLTYNEQYF
TRBJ2-7,TRBV20-1,CSARAASGDPYEQYF
TRBJ1-5,TRBV4-2,CASSQGNPGQGNQPQHF
TRBJ2-1,TRBV12-3/TRBV12-4,CASSLAGAPTLQFF
TRBJ2-1,TRBV28,CASNNPDRGPYNEQFF
TRBJ2-7,TRBV30,CAWRHVGEQYF
TRBJ2-3,TRBV29-1,CSVEGVGIGQGGTDTQYF
TRBJ2-7,TRBV6-1,CASSEYRTGGGYEQYF
TRBJ1-2,TRBV3-1,CATQPVMGFGYTF
NA,TRBV4-2,CASSQDLRTSNEQYF
TRBJ1-5,TRBV20-1,CSARDPGLYNQPQHF
TRBJ2-5,TRBV7-9,CASSLDAGWETQYF
TRBJ2-7,TRBV5-6,CASSSPLAGAYEQYF
TRBJ1-1,TRBV29-1,CSGREVSNTEAFF
TRBJ2-1,TRBV24-1,CATSDLIRREVYNEQFF
TRBJ2-5,TRBV7-2,CASSVFAGGRETQYF